The text below deals with one TCR beta chain. V lost 6 bases and J 1 base, leaving 13 bases between the germline ends. The CDR3 has 15 amino acids. Per the germline V gene, CDR1 is LNHDA and CDR2 is SQIVND (reference sequence). This sample was taken from a study of blood T cell repertoires in COVID-19. Study-level information: Researchers got acute and convalescent COVID-19 samples from the United States, Italy and Spain.

Profiling relied on immunoSEQ multiplex PCR, and the TCRdb table lists in-frame clones only, not all of them. This sample has about 80,000 clones; roughly 80% occur once, and the top ten carry around 16%. The chain links TRBV19 to TRBJ2-4; perhaps TRBD1 as D (6 bases). This TCR was recovered from a woman older than 75 with acute or convalescent COVID-19. Sequencing input: peripheral blood. The CDR3 region is CASSYGTMAKNIQYF. The CDR3 DNA reads as TGTGCCAGTAGCTACGGGACAATGGCCAAAAACATTCAGTACTTC. The whole variable domain, filled in from reference TRBV19 and TRBJ2-4, reads DGGITQSPKYLFRKEGQNVTLSCEQNLNHDAMYWYRQDPGQGLRLIYYSQIVNDFQKGDIAEGYSVSREKKESFPLTVTSAQKNPTAFYLCASSYGTMAKNIQYFGAGTRLSVL.